The rows below give T cell receptor beta chains drawn from one sample of a study of vaccination and CD4 T cells after COVID-19. No cognate antigen is known for these TCRs. TCRdb processed the PCR reads anew with MiXCR; each CDR3 protein has one entry. The table records some 10,000 distinct CDR3 sequences, about two thirds of them present only once. Sequenced material: CD4+ T cells from blood, cultured in vitro, taken before SARS-CoV-2 vaccination. The receptors shown here come from a human donor who had recovered from COVID-19. CDR3s leave out the opening cysteine and the closing phenylalanine or tryptophan. Clone size is shown for a subset of rows, as once, few, many or a class of expanded clone.

abundance	v_gene	CDR3aa
NA	TRBV20-1	SAGWGSGANVLT
NA	TRBV19	ASSIGQGKRDNQPQH
NA	TRBV27	ASRSRGHYNSPLH
NA	TRBV28	ASSVGATREQY
NA	TRBV20-1	SALNTGGESYEQY
few	TRBV7-9	ASSSSGYGYT
NA	TRBV5-1	ASSYRGTEETQY
NA	TRBV20-1	SAERASEETQY
NA	TRBV20-1	SARGLAGVRGYNEQF
NA	TRBV19	ASSISWGAYEQY
NA	TRBV28	ASSYGADTQY
once	TRBV18	ASSPRGANTGELF
NA	TRBV18	ASSHGTSRDNEQF
NA	TRBV20-1	SAKGTGGYT
NA	TRBV12-3/TRBV12-4	ASSPGQWGPYGYT
once	TRBV7-2	ASSSGGAGGNTIY
NA	TRBV11-2	ASSPGTRSPRDTQY
once	TRBV28	ASRATGTGGYGYT
NA	TRBV27	ASSGTGAAYNSPLH
few	TRBV6-1	ASSEARGGLRAF
NA	TRBV12-3/TRBV12-4	ASRLDWASSPSPLH
NA	TRBV7-8	ASSRSRDEAF
NA	TRBV7-3	ASSLIRQGYQPQH
NA	TRBV28	ASSLWSRPNTQY
NA	TRBV21-1	ASRNRRNEQY
NA	TRBV6-2/TRBV6-3	ASMLSRIYNEQF
NA	TRBV20-1	SARDRFLTDEQF
NA	TRBV20-1	SARVPIFNEQY
NA	TRBV7-4	ASSVDVGGETQY
once	TRBV28	ASSLVAGNNEQF
NA	TRBV7-9	ASSSRQVLTGNTIY
few	TRBV10-3	AISESGTGGQETQY
few	TRBV5-6	ASSYRDRGETQY
once	TRBV6-5	ASSYSSITTNEKLF
NA	TRBV19	ASLQGAGSEAF
NA	TRBV28	ASSRDTKQTIY
NA	TRBV24-1	ATSDHNGQGGYGYT
NA	TRBV28	ASQGQLRETQY
few	TRBV6-1	ASSDGGGGSGPQH
NA	TRBV7-3	ASSLGGSKGDTQY
NA	TRBV11-3	ASSQGLAGERTQY
once	TRBV20-1	SARTGATEAF
few	TRBV20-1	SADRSSYNSPLH
NA	TRBV27	ASSLGPPGKSNEQF
NA	TRBV2	ASSRLAGAAWGEQF
NA	TRBV20-1	SAEDMLDAEAF